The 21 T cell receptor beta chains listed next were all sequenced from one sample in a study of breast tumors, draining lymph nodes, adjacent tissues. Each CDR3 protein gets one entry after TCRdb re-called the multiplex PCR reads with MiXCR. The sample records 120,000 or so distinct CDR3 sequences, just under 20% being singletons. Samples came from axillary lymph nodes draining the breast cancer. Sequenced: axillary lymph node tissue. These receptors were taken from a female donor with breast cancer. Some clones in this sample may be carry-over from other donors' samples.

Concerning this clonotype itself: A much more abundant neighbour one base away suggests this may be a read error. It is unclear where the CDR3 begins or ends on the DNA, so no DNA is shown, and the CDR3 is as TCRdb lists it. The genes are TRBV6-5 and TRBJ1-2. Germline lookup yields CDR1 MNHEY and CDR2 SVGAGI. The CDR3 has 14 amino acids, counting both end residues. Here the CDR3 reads CATSSEGANYGCTF.

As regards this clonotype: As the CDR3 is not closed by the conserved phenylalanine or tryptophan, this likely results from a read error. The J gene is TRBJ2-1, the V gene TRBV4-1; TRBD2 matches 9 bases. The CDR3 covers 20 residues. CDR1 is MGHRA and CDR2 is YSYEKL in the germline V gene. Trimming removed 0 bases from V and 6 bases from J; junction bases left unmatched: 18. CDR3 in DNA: TGCGCCAGCAGCCAAGATGGCGGTAGCGGGGGTATGGGTGCGAGCAATGAGCAGTTCCTC. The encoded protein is CASSQDGGSGGMGASNEQFL.

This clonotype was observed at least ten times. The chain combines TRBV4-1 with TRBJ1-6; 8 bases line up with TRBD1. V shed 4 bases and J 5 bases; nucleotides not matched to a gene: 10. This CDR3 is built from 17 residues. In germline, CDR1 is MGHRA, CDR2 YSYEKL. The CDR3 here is CASSPNPGQGNNSPLHF. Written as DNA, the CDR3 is TGCGCCAGCAGCCCCAACCCAGGACAGGGAAATAATTCACCCCTCCACTTT.

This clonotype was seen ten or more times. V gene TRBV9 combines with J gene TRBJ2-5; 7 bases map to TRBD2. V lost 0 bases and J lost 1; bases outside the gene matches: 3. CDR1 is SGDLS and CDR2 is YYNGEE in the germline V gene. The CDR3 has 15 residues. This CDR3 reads CASSVAGGIQETQYF. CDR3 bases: TGTGCCAGCAGCGTAGCGGGGGGTATCCAAGAGACCCAGTACTTC.

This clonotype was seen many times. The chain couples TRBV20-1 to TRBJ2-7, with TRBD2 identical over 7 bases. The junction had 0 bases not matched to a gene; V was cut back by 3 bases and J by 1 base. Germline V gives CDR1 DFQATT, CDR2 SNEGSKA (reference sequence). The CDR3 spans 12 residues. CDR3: CSASGRSYEQYF. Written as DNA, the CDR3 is TGCAGTGCTAGCGGGAGGTCCTACGAGCAGTACTTC.

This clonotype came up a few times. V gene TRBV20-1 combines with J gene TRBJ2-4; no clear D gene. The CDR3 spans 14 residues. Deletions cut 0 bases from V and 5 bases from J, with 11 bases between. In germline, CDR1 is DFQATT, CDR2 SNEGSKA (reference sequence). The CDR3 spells CSARDSGVENIQYF. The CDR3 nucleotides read TGCAGTGCTAGAGATAGTGGAGTTGAAAACATTCAGTACTTC.

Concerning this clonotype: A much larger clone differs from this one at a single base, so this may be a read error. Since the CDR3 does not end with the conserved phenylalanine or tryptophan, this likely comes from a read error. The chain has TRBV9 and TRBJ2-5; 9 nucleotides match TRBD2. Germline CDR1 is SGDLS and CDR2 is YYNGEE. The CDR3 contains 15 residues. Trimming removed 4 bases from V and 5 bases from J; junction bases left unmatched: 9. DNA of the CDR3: TGTGCCAGCAGCCCCTTGGGGGCGGGAGGGGAGACCCAGTACATC. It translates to CASSPLGAGGETQYI.

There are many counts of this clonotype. The CDR3 loop is CASSRVAGGTDTQYF. The CDR3 region has the DNA TGTGCCAGCAGCAGGGTAGCGGGAGGTACAGATACGCAGTATTTT. The J gene is TRBJ2-3, the V gene TRBV7-2, with 10 bases matching TRBD2. CDR1 is SGHTA and CDR2 is FQGNSA in the germline V gene. This CDR3 has 15 amino acids. J lost 3 bases, V lost 5 bases, and 5 bases had no gene match.

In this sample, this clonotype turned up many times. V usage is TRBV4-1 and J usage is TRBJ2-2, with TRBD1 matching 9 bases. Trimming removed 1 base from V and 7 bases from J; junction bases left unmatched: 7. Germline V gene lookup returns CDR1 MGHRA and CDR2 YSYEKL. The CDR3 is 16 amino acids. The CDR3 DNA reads TGCGCCAGCAGCCAAGCCGGGACAGGGAGGGGCGGGGAGCTGTTTTTT. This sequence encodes CASSQAGTGRGGELFF.

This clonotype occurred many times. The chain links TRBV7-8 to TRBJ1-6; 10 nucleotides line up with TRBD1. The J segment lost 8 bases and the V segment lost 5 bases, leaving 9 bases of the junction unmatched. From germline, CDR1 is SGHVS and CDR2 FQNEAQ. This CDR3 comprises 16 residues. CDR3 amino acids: CASSGPGQGRYSPLHF. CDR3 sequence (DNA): TGTGCCAGCAGCGGACCGGGACAGGGGCGTTATTCACCCCTCCACTTT.

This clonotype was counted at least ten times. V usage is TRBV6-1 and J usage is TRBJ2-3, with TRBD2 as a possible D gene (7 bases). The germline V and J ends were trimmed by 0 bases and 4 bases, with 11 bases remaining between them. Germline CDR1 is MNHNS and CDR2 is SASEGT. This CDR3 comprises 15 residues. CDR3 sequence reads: CASSEAGGPPDTQYF. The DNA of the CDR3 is TGTGCCAGCAGTGAAGCGGGGGGGCCCCCAGATACGCAGTATTTT.

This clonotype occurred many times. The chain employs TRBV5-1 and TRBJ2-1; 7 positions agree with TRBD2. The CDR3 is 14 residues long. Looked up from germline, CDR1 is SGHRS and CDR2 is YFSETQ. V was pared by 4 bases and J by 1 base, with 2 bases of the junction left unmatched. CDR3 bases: TGCGCCAGCAGCGGGGGACTATCCTACAATGAGCAGTTCTTC. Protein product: CASSGGLSYNEQFF.

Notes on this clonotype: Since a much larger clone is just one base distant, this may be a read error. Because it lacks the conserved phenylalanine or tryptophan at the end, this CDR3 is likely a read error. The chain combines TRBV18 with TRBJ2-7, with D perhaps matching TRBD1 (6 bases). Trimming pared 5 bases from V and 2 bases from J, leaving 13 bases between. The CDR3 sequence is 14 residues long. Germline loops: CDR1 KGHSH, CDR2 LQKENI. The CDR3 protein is CASSGDRTTYEQYS. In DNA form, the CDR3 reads TGTGCCAGCTCAGGAGACAGGACAACCTACGAGCAGTACTCC.

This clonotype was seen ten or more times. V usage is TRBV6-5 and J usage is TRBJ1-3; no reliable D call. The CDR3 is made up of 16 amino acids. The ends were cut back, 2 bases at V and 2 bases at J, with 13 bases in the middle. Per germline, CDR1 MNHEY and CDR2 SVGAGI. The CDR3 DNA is TGTGCCAGCAGTTACAATTTAGGGTTTGCTGGAAACACCATATATTTT. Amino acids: CASSYNLGFAGNTIYF.

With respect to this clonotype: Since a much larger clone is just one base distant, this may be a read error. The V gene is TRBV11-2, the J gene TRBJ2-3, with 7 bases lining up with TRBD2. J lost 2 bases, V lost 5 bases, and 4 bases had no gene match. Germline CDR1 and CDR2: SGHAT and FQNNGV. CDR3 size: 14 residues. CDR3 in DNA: TGTGCCAGCAGCCAGAGCGGGGACACAGATACGCAGTATTTT. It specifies CASSQSGDTDTQYF.

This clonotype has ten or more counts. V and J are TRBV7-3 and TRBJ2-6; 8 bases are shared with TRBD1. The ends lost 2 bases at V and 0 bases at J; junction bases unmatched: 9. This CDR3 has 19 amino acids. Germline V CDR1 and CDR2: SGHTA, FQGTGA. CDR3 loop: CASSLLVAGGGSGANVLTF. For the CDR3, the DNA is TGTGCCAGCAGCTTACTTGTGGCAGGGGGCGGCTCTGGGGCCAACGTCCTGACTTTC.

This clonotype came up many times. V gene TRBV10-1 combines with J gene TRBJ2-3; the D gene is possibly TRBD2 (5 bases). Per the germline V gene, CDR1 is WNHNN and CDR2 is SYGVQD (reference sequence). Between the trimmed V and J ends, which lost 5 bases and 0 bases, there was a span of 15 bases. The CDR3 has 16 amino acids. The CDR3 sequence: CASSLDGSESTDTQYF. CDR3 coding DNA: TGCGCCAGCAGTTTGGATGGGAGCGAAAGCACAGATACGCAGTATTTT.

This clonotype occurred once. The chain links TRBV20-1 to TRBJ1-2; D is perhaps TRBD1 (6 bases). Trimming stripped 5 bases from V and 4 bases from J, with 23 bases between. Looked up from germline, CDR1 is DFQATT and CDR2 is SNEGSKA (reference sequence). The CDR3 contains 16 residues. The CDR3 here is CSARTETGWESYGYTF. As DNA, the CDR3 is TGCAGTGCTCGAACTGAAACAGGGTGGGAGAGCTATGGCTACACCTTC.

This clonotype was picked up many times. Written as DNA, the CDR3 is TGTGCCAGCAGCTTAGCGCTTAATACCCCCTACGAGCAGTACTTC. This codes for CASSLALNTPYEQYF. The chain joins TRBV7-2 to TRBJ2-7; D is ambiguous. This CDR3 has 15 amino acids. CDR1 is SGHTA, CDR2 FQGNSA, per germline. The germline V and J ends were trimmed by 0 bases and 2 bases, with 11 bases remaining between them.

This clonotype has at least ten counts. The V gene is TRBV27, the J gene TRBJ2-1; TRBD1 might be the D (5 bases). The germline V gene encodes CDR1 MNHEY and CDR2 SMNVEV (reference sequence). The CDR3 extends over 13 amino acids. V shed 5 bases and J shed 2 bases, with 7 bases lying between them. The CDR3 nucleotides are TGTGCCAGCAGTACGACAGCCTACAATGAGCAGTTCTTC. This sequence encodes CASSTTAYNEQFF.

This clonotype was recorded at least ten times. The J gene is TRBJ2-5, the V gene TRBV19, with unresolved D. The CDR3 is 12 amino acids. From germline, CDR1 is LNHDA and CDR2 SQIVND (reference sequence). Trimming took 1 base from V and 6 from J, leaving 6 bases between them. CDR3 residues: CASSIGSKTQYF. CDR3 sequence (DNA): TGTGCCAGTAGTATAGGGTCTAAGACCCAGTACTTC.